This is a list of T cell receptor beta chains from one sample in a study of T cells after somatic rescue of genetic block. TCRdb's table, derived via immunoSEQ multiplex PCR, lists solely in-frame clones and lacks some. This sample carries tens of thousands of clones, 70% to 90% of them seen once, and the ten largest clones take roughly 1.5%. Sequencing was carried out using peripheral blood mononuclear cells (PBMCs). These TCRs come from a woman younger than 30. Both conserved end residues are part of each CDR3. The D gene is left open where the match is weak. Clone size is shown for a subset of rows, as once, few, many or a class of expanded clone.

TRBJ1-1	TRBV21-1	NA	once	TGTGCCAGCAGCAAAGGGAGGACAGGGGGCACCACTGAAGCTTTCTTT	CASSKGRTGGTTEAFF
TRBJ2-7	TRBV9	TRBD1	NA	TGTGCCAGCAGTCGACAGGGGGCCTACGAGCAGTACTTC	CASSRQGAYEQYF
TRBJ1-2	TRBV19	NA	NA	TGTGCCAGTAGTATCGGGCGGATGGGCCATGGCTACACCTTC	CASSIGRMGHGYTF
TRBJ2-4	TRBV6-1	TRBD1	NA	TGTGCCAGCAGCCAGGGGGACATTCAGTACTTC	CASSQGDIQYF
TRBJ2-1	TRBV2	TRBD2	NA	TGTGCCAGCAGGCAACCCGGGACTAGCGGGCCTCAGAGCTCCTACAATGAGCAGTTCTTC	CASRQPGTSGPQSSYNEQFF
TRBJ2-7	TRBV29-1	NA	NA	TGCAGCGTTGAGACGGGACAAACCTACGAGCAGTACTTC	CSVETGQTYEQYF
TRBJ2-7	TRBV28	NA	NA	TGTGCCAGCAGTGCAACCGGGACCTCCTACGAGCAGTACTTC	CASSATGTSYEQYF
TRBJ2-5	TRBV27	NA	NA	TGTGCCAGCAGTCTGTGGTACCAAGAGACCCAGTACTTC	CASSLWYQETQYF
TRBJ2-7	TRBV29-1	NA	NA	TGCAGCGTTGAAGATCGGGCCCTCTCCTACGAGCAGTACTTC	CSVEDRALSYEQYF
TRBJ1-2	TRBV5-6	TRBD1	NA	TGTGCCAGCAGCTTGGACAGGGGGCGCCTTTATGGCTACACCTTC	CASSLDRGRLYGYTF
TRBJ2-7	TRBV30	TRBD2	NA	TGTGCCTGGAGTCCCGAGCTAGCGGGAGGCGAGCAGTACTTC	CAWSPELAGGEQYF
TRBJ1-5	TRBV28	NA	NA	TGTGCCAGCAGTTTCGAGTCTTCAAATCAGCCCCAGCATTTT	CASSFESSNQPQHF
TRBJ1-3	TRBV6-5	NA	NA	TGTGCCAGCAGATCAGGGGTACCTGGAAACACCATATATTTT	CASRSGVPGNTIYF
TRBJ1-1	TRBV27	NA	NA	TGTGCCAGCCCGGGCCCTAGCCCCAACACTGAAGCTTTCTTT	CASPGPSPNTEAFF
TRBJ1-5	TRBV25-1	TRBD1	NA	TGTGCCAGCAGTGAGGGACAGTTCAATCAGCCCCAGCATTTT	CASSEGQFNQPQHF
TRBJ1-2	TRBV28	NA	NA	TGTGCCAGCAGTGAGAGGCTCCACTATGGCTACACCTTC	CASSERLHYGYTF
TRBJ2-3	TRBV9	NA	NA	TGTGCCAGCAGCGTACCCACCACAGATACGCAGTATTTT	CASSVPTTDTQYF
TRBJ1-3	TRBV7-6	NA	NA	TGTGCCAGCGGACTGGGTAACACCATATATTTT	CASGLGNTIYF
TRBJ2-5	TRBV6-4	NA	NA	TGTGCCAGCAGCCCCACCGGAGGAGGAGAGACCCAGTACTTC	CASSPTGGGETQYF
TRBJ2-7	TRBV29-1	TRBD2	once	TGCAGCGTTCCTGGTAGCGGGAGGCAAACCTACGAGCAGTACTTC	CSVPGSGRQTYEQYF
TRBJ2-7	TRBV7-2	NA	NA	TGTGCCAGCAGCCCCGGACGCCGCCTGAACGAGCAGTACTTC	CASSPGRRLNEQYF
TRBJ2-1	TRBV10-3	TRBD2	NA	TGTGCCATCAGTGGAGCCGGGACTAGCGGCACCTACAATGAGCAGTTCTTC	CAISGAGTSGTYNEQFF
TRBJ2-7	TRBV28	NA	NA	TGTGCCAGCAGTCCCTCCGGACAGAGGGCCGAGCAGTACTTC	CASSPSGQRAEQYF
TRBJ2-5	TRBV9	TRBD1	NA	TGTGCCAGCAGCCTCCGGGACAGGATGGAGACCCAGTACTTC	CASSLRDRMETQYF
TRBJ2-5	TRBV5-1	TRBD1	NA	TGCGCCAGCAGGGAGGACAGGGGGCAAGGAGAGACCCAGTACTTC	CASREDRGQGETQYF
TRBJ2-3	TRBV27	TRBD1	NA	TGTGCCAGCAGTTTTAGGAAGGGGGCTCTAGATACGCAGTATTTT	CASSFRKGALDTQYF
TRBJ1-1	TRBV6-1	NA	few	TGTGCCAGCGGGAGAGGGGAGAACACTGAAGCTTTCTTT	CASGRGENTEAFF
TRBJ2-3	TRBV29-1	NA	NA	TGCAGCGTTCTTTGGGGTGGGACCACAGATACGCAGTATTTT	CSVLWGGTTDTQYF
TRBJ1-5	TRBV7-8	TRBD1	NA	TGTGCCAGCAGCACGGAAGACGCAGGGACAGGCCTCCTCGTAGTGTCCCAGCATTTT	CASSTEDAGTGLLVVSQHF
TRBJ2-4	TRBV5-1	TRBD2	NA	TGCGCCAGCAGCTTGGAGGGACTAGCGGGAGAGACCAAAAACATTCAGTACTTC	CASSLEGLAGETKNIQYF
TRBJ1-1	TRBV5-1	TRBD1	NA	TGCGCCAGCAGCTTTGGGACAGGGGGCACTGAAGCTTTCTTT	CASSFGTGGTEAFF
TRBJ2-7	TRBV11-3	TRBD1	NA	TGTGCCAGCAGCTTCCAGGGGGACTCCTACGAGCAGTACTTC	CASSFQGDSYEQYF
TRBJ1-4	TRBV10-2	NA	NA	TGCGCCGAAAATTGGGGCAGGGGCAATGAAAAACTGTTTTTT	CAENWGRGNEKLFF
TRBJ2-7	TRBV28	NA	NA	TGTGCCAGCAGTTTATGGTCTAGCGCCCAAAGCTACGAGCAGTACTTC	CASSLWSSAQSYEQYF
TRBJ1-1	TRBV5-6	NA	NA	TGTGCCAGCAGCACCGGTTGGGGTGGCACTGAAGCTTTCTTT	CASSTGWGGTEAFF
TRBJ2-7	TRBV5-4	NA	NA	TGTGCCAGCAGCAGTTGGGACGGAGTCTACGAGCAGTACTTC	CASSSWDGVYEQYF
TRBJ2-2	TRBV27	NA	NA	TGTGCCAGCAGTTTATTGGGCGGGGAGCTGTTTTTT	CASSLLGGELFF
TRBJ2-4	TRBV4-2	NA	NA	TGTGCCAGCAGAAACAGCATGCGGACCGGGGACGATAGCATTCAGTACTTC	CASRNSMRTGDDSIQYF
TRBJ1-1	TRBV5-4	TRBD1	NA	TGTGCCAGCAGCCAAGACAGGGGTGGAGCGAACACTGAAGCTTTCTTT	CASSQDRGGANTEAFF
TRBJ1-1	TRBV7-9	TRBD1	NA	TGTGCCAGCAGCAACCTAGGAACGCAGGGGGCCCTTAAGACTGAAGCTTTCTTT	CASSNLGTQGALKTEAFF
TRBJ2-1	TRBV7-2	TRBD1	NA	TGTGCCAGCAGCTTAGGTGACAGGGGGCGAAATGAGCAGTTCTTC	CASSLGDRGRNEQFF